One sample yielded the 8 T cell receptor beta chains listed below, sequenced in a study of response to subunit inactivated influenza vaccine. MiXCR, applied by TCRdb to the RT-PCR reads, yields one record per CDR3 protein. Of around 480,000 distinct CDR3 sequences listed, approximately 15% were seen once; the top ten hold 2.5% to 3.5%. This specimen was CD4+ T cells sorted from PBMCs, taken about 23 months after vaccination. All receptors come from a man in his fifties or sixties who received an inactivated influenza vaccine.

V and J are TRBV21-1 and TRBJ2-1; TRBD1 is the table's D call and was not checked against the DNA. TRBV21-1 is a listed pseudogene. CDR3 length: 12 amino acids. The CDR3 DNA reads as TGTGCCGGAGACAGGGTTGGGCATGAGCAGTTCTTC. Translated, it gives CAGDRVGHEQFF.

The rearrangement joins TRBV2 to TRBJ1-1; 12 nucleotides line up with TRBD1. Germline CDR1 and CDR2: SNHLY and FYNNEI. This CDR3 is 17 amino acids long. Unmatched junction bases numbered 11, after V lost 9 bases and J lost 0 bases. The CDR3 bases are TGTGCCAGTGCGCTAGTTGGGACAGGGGGCTTGAACACTGAAGCTTTCTTT. Translation: CASALVGTGGLNTEAFF.

The chain links TRBV7-9 to TRBJ1-5; TRBD1 matches at 7 bases. Germline-derived CDR1 and CDR2 are SEHNR and FQNEAQ (reference sequence). V trimming: 6 bases; J trimming: 3 bases; junction bases outside the gene matches: 8. The CDR3 is 15 amino acids. CDR3 DNA sequence: TGTGCCAGCAGGTACGGGACAGCCTACAATCAGCCCCAGCATTTT. It yields the protein CASRYGTAYNQPQHF.

The rearrangement links TRBV25-1 to TRBJ2-7, with 8 bases lining up with TRBD2. Germline CDR1 reads MGHDK; CDR2 reads SYGVNS. The CDR3 extends over 14 amino acids. The J segment lost 1 base and the V segment lost 1 base, leaving 0 bases of the junction unmatched. The CDR3, as DNA: TGTGCCAGCAGTGAATCGGGGGGGTCCTACGAGCAGTACTTC. This codes for CASSESGGSYEQYF.

This rearrangement joins TRBV9 to TRBJ2-3, with unresolved D. V was trimmed by 5 bases and J by 5 bases, leaving 15 bases between them. The CDR3 is made up of 14 amino acids. Germline V CDR1 and CDR2: SGDLS, YYNGEE. The CDR3 here is CASSRLVAGDTQYF. DNA for the CDR3: TGTGCCAGCAGTCGATTGGTGGCCGGAGATACGCAGTATTTT.

This clonotype showed up just a few times. The chain is built from TRBV18 and TRBJ2-1; 7 bases line up with TRBD2. V dropped 0 bases and J dropped 4; count of bases not matched to a gene: 3. Germline CDR1 KGHSH, CDR2 LQKENI. The CDR3 has 15 residues. CDR3 sequence reads: CASSPPAGVYNEQFF. The CDR3 DNA reads TGTGCCAGCTCACCACCGGCGGGGGTTTACAATGAGCAGTTCTTC.

Notes on this clonotype: Sequence at one end of the junction differs from germline and may be a read error. This chain's CDR3 is CASSRGGYQETQYF. The CDR3 nucleotides read TGTGCTAGCAGCCGCGGAGGGTACCAAGAGACCCAGTACTTC. The V and J genes are TRBV7-7 and TRBJ2-5, with a possible D match to TRBD2 (6 bases). The CDR3 runs 14 residues. Germline values: CDR1 SSHAT, CDR2 FNYEAQ (reference sequence).

This clonotype came up a few times. V and J are TRBV3-1 and TRBJ1-4; D possibly corresponds to TRBD1 (5 bases). The CDR3 contains 13 residues. Germline V gene data show CDR1 as LGHDT and CDR2 as YNNKEL (reference sequence). The germline V and J ends were trimmed by 6 bases and 7 bases, with 12 bases remaining between them. The CDR3 loop is CASSHGTVEKLFF. The CDR3 DNA reads TGTGCCAGCAGTCACGGGACCGTTGAAAAACTGTTTTTT.